This T cell receptor beta chain was sequenced for a study of identical twins' blood T cells. Study-wide results and caveats: Top TCRbeta clonotypes were shared more with twin than unrelated donors.

TCRdb redid the calling of the 5' RACE reads with MiXCR, one entry per CDR3 protein. The repertoire holds hundreds of thousands of distinct CDR3 sequences, with roughly 27% as singletons. Three pairs of healthy female monozygous twins were the donors. The three twin pairs were reared together, likely meeting the same infections. This clonotype was found a few times. Antigen unknown. CDR1 and CDR2 (germline): SGHRS, YFSETQ. V lost 2 bases and J 2 bases, leaving 13 bases between the germline ends. The CDR3 runs to 15 residues. The material sequenced was PBMCs. The V call is TRBV5-1, the J call TRBJ2-5, with D perhaps TRBD1 or TRBD2 (6 bases each). The source of this sequence is a woman aged 18 to 50 in good health. CDR3: CASSLIGGRQETQYF. Here the CDR3 DNA reads TGCGCCAGCAGCTTAATAGGGGGGCGGCAAGAGACCCAGTACTTC.